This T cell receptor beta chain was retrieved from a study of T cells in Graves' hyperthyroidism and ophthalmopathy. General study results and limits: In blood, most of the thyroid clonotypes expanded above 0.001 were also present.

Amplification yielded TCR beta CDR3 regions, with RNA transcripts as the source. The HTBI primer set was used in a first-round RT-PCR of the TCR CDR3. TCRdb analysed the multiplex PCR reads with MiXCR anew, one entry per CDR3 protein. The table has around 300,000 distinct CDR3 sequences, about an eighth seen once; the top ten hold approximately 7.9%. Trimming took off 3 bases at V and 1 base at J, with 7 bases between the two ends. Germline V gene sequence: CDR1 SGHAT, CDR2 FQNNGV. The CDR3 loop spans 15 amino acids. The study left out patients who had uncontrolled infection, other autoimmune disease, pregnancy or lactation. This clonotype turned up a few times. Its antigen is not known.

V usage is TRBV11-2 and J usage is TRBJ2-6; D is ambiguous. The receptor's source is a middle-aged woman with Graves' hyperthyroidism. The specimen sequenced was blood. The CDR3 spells CASSLGFSGANVLTF. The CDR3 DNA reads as TGTGCCAGCAGCTTGGGGTTTTCTGGGGCCAACGTCCTGACTTTC.